This TCR beta chain came from a study of blood T cell repertoires in COVID-19. Study summary: Specimens from acute and convalescent COVID-19 originated in the United States, Italy and Spain.

TCRdb's copy holds only in-frame clones and misses some; the assay was immunoSEQ multiplex PCR. Here the sample spans 80,000 or so clones, about four fifths being singletons. Looked up from germline, CDR1 is LGHDT and CDR2 is YNNKEL (reference sequence). V shed 1 base and J shed 12 bases, with 9 bases lying between them. This CDR3 has 12 residues. Sequencing used peripheral blood. The receptor comes from a woman aged 55 to 70 with acute or convalescent COVID-19. This rearrangement joins TRBV3-1 (or the pseudogene TRBV3-2) to TRBJ2-2; possibly TRBD1 for D (5 bases). The CDR3 DNA reads as TGTGCCAGCAGCCAAGGAATGGGGCAGCTGTTTTTT. Translated, it gives CASSQGMGQLFF.